This T cell receptor (beta chain) appears in the sequencing data of a study of blood T cell repertoires in COVID-19. Study context: Samples representing acute and convalescent COVID-19 were sourced from the United States, Italy and Spain. T cells, B-cell-depleted T cells, or PBMCs supplied cDNA or gDNA.

In the original processing: Reference gene primer amplification gave nucleated cell count estimates. Data came from immunoSEQ multiplex PCR; TCRdb stores just in-frame clones and leaves some out. V, J and clone size reflect that table, while D and trimming were determined from the DNA. Here the sample spans some 190,000 clones, over 75% being singletons. Germline V CDR1 and CDR2: SEHNR, FQNEAQ (reference sequence). The V gene end was trimmed by 10 bases and the J gene end by 6 bases; junction bases not matched to a gene: 6. The CDR3 loop spans 14 amino acids. Enrollment of patients from Seattle took place during active infection, with longitudinal follow-up.

This clonotype was obtained from a person between 65 and 80 years old with COVID-19, enrolled during active disease. The chain carries TRBV7-9 and TRBJ1-6; the match to TRBD1 covers 10 bases. Sequences were obtained from peripheral blood. CDR3 in DNA: TGTGCCACCCGACAGGGGGCGCGTAATTCACCCCTCCACTTT. Protein: CATRQGARNSPLHF.